The 29 T cell receptor beta chains in this list originate from one sample, sequenced in a study of CD8 T cells in ankylosing spondylitis. TCRdb redid the calling of the 5' RACE reads with MiXCR, one entry per CDR3 protein. The table shows about 340,000 distinct CDR3 sequences, with approximately 22% occurring only once. Sample: blood, either unsorted or a sorted T cell fraction (not recorded which). Every receptor here comes from a male donor with ankylosing spondylitis or in good health (not recorded which).

The gene calls are TRBV4-1 and TRBJ2-7; unclear D gene. V shed 0 bases and J shed 0 bases, with 9 bases lying between them. This CDR3 is built from 15 residues. Germline values: CDR1 MGHRA, CDR2 YSYEKL. CDR3: CASSQDPDRSYEQYF. The CDR3 region has the DNA TGCGCCAGCAGCCAAGATCCCGACCGCTCCTACGAGCAGTACTTC.

This sequence joins TRBV20-1 and TRBJ2-5; no clear D gene. Deletions cut 0 bases from V and 1 base from J, with 15 bases between. The CDR3 totals 16 residues. The germline gives CDR1 DFQATT, CDR2 SNEGSKA (reference sequence). DNA of the CDR3: TGCAGTGCTAGAGATCAGGTCAGGTGGGGCCAAGAGACCCAGTACTTC. Translated, it gives CSARDQVRWGQETQYF.

In this sample, this clonotype turned up a few times. CDR3 bases: TGTGCCAGCAGTTCTAATCTCCTTAGGAACACCGGGGAGCTGTTTTTT. Protein sequence: CASSSNLLRNTGELFF. The chain has TRBV12-3 or TRBV12-4 and TRBJ2-2; D call uncertain. This CDR3 region has 16 residues. Trimming cost V 4 bases and J 1 base, with 13 bases left between them.

This clonotype was recorded at least ten times. This rearrangement joins TRBV5-1 to TRBJ1-1, with a tentative D call TRBD1 (6 bases). The CDR3 covers 13 residues. Looked up from germline, CDR1 is SGHRS and CDR2 is YFSETQ. With 4 bases removed from V and 2 bases from J, the gap between germline ends came to 9 bases. The CDR3 here is CASSKTGNTEAFF. The DNA of the CDR3 is TGCGCCAGCAGCAAGACAGGTAACACTGAAGCTTTCTTT.

This clonotype was counted a few times. This chain joins TRBV25-1 and TRBJ2-7; D uncertain. The germline V gene has CDR1 MGHDK and CDR2 SYGVNS. The CDR3 extends over 11 amino acids. V was cut by 3 bases and J by 4 bases, with 4 bases left in between. CDR3 protein: CASSEQYEQYF. In DNA, the CDR3 is TGTGCCAGCAGTGAGCAGTACGAGCAGTACTTC.

This CDR3 reads CASMTASGGANEQFF. CDR3 nucleotide sequence: TGTGCCTCGATGACCGCTAGCGGGGGGGCTAATGAGCAGTTCTTC. V and J are TRBV30 and TRBJ2-1, with 12 bases matching TRBD2. Unmatched junction bases numbered 11, after V lost 7 bases and J lost 7 bases. The CDR3 has 15 residues. Per the germline V gene, CDR1 is GTSNPN and CDR2 is SVGIG (reference sequence). Full variable domain (rest looked up from reference TRBV30 and TRBJ2-1): SQTIHQWPATLVQPVGSPLSLECTVEGTSNPNLYWYRQAAGRGLQLLFYSVGIGQISSEVPQNLSASRPQDRQFILSSKKLLLSDSGFYLCASMTASGGANEQFFGPGTRLTVL.

V usage is TRBV12-3 or TRBV12-4 and J usage is TRBJ1-5, with TRBD1 matching 8 bases. CDR3 length equals 14 residues. Trimming at V came to 5 bases and at J to 6 bases, leaving 6 bases not matched to a gene. CDR3 coding DNA: TGTGCCAGCAGTCCAGGGGGCTTAGGTCAGCCCCAGCATTTT. This sequence encodes CASSPGGLGQPQHF.

The CDR3 DNA is TGCGCCAGCAGCCCGATTCCCCGCAGACGGAATGAGCAGTTCTTC. Amino acids: CASSPIPRRRNEQFF. This chain uses TRBV4-1 with TRBJ2-1; D not certain. The CDR3 totals 15 residues. Trimming left V 4 bases short and J 7 bases short, with 17 bases between. From germline, CDR1 is MGHRA and CDR2 YSYEKL.

This clonotype came up a few times. The rearrangement uses TRBV7-9 and TRBJ1-1, with 7 bases fitting TRBD1. V shed 6 bases, J shed 1 base, and the junction held 2 bases outside the gene matches. There are 13 residues in the CDR3. The V gene's germline CDR1 is SEHNR and CDR2 FQNEAQ (reference sequence). The CDR3, as DNA: TGTGCCAGCAGGGGGACAGAGAACACTGAAGCTTTCTTT. Translation gives CASRGTENTEAFF.

This chain uses TRBV14 with TRBJ2-3, with D unresolved. Germline V gene sequence: CDR1 SGHDN, CDR2 FVKESK. This CDR3 comprises 12 residues. V dropped 1 base and J dropped 8 bases, with 7 bases sitting between them. The CDR3 here is CASSQGVATQYF. The CDR3, as DNA: TGTGCCAGCAGCCAAGGCGTTGCTACGCAGTATTTT.

This clonotype was seen a single time. V is TRBV6-1 and J is TRBJ2-7; 7 positions match TRBD1. V shed 8 bases and J 1 base; nucleotides not matched to a gene: 11. Per the germline V gene, CDR1 is MNHNS and CDR2 is SASEGT. The CDR3 spans 15 residues. CDR3 nucleotide sequence: TGTGCCAGCGGACTCAACAGGGGAAATTCCTACGAGCAGTACTTC. Amino acid sequence: CASGLNRGNSYEQYF.

This clonotype was counted a few times. The chain is built from TRBV12-3 or TRBV12-4 and TRBJ2-1; 12 nucleotides match TRBD2. The V and J ends lost 5 bases and 8 bases, in that order; junction bases with no gene match: 10. The CDR3 is 16 amino acids. For the CDR3, the DNA is TGTGCCAGCAGTCAGGGACTAGCGGGTTGGGACCATGAGCAGTTCTTC. Translation: CASSQGLAGWDHEQFF.

The table lists this clonotype with a count of one. V gene TRBV3-1 combines with J gene TRBJ2-1; the D call may be TRBD1 or TRBD2 (5 bases each). Between the trimmed V and J ends, which lost 4 bases and 2 bases, there was a span of 15 bases. The CDR3 contains 16 residues. Germline CDR1 LGHDT, CDR2 YNNKEL (reference sequence). The CDR3: CASSRPLGETYNEQFF. CDR3 DNA: TGTGCCAGCAGCCGGCCACTAGGGGAAACCTACAATGAGCAGTTCTTC.

This rearrangement joins TRBV29-1 to TRBJ2-7; no reliable D call. The CDR3 has 12 amino acids. The germline CDR1 and CDR2 sequences are SQVTM and ANQGSEA. Trimming took off 0 bases at V and 3 bases at J, with 6 bases between the two ends. CDR3 nucleotide sequence: TGCAGCGTTGAAGATCGGCTCTACGAGCAGTACTTC. Translated: CSVEDRLYEQYF.

The chain employs TRBV4-1 and TRBJ2-5; 10 bases map to TRBD1. With 2 bases clipped from V and 4 bases from J, the junction kept 1 base outside the gene matches. Per the germline V gene, CDR1 is MGHRA and CDR2 is YSYEKL. CDR3 length: 14 amino acids. The CDR3 loop reads CASSQRTGGETQYF. The CDR3 DNA follows: TGCGCCAGCAGCCAACGGACAGGGGGAGAGACCCAGTACTTC.

In this sample, this clonotype turned up a few times. The V gene is TRBV4-1, the J gene TRBJ2-3, with D perhaps TRBD1 or TRBD2 (5 bases each). The V gene's germline CDR1 is MGHRA and CDR2 YSYEKL. This CDR3 has 15 amino acids. Trimming cost V 1 base and J 1 base, with 9 bases left between them. The CDR3 sequence: CASSQGRTRTDTQYF. The CDR3 nucleotides are TGCGCCAGCAGCCAAGGGAGGACACGCACAGATACGCAGTATTTT.

This clonotype has a handful of counts. V gene TRBV30 combines with J gene TRBJ2-5; 7 positions match TRBD1. V gave up 0 bases and J gave up 4 bases; unmatched junction bases: 8. This CDR3 has 15 residues. Germline lookup yields CDR1 GTSNPN and CDR2 SVGIG (reference sequence). The CDR3 coding sequence is TGTGCCTGGAGTGTACAGGGGACGGTGGGAGAGACCCAGTACTTC. Protein: CAWSVQGTVGETQYF.

The sample holds a few counts of this clonotype. The rearrangement links TRBV28 to TRBJ2-1, with a possible D match to TRBD1 (5 bases). Deletions cut 4 bases from V and 8 bases from J, with 12 bases between. CDR3 length: 13 residues. Germline V gives CDR1 MDHEN, CDR2 SYDVKM. CDR3 in DNA: TGTGCCAGCAGTTATTTGGGGCGGCATGAGCAGTTCTTC. Amino acid sequence: CASSYLGRHEQFF.

This clonotype was seen more than once but under ten times. The CDR3 DNA follows: TGCGCCAGCAGCCAAGAGTTGCGCCTGAGCTCCTACGAGCAGTACTTC. This gives the protein CASSQELRLSSYEQYF. The rearrangement uses TRBV4-1 and TRBJ2-7; no definite D call. The CDR3 consists of 16 residues. V lost 0 bases and J 0 bases, leaving 12 bases between the germline ends. CDR1 and CDR2 (germline): MGHRA, YSYEKL.

This clonotype was seen a few times. The rearrangement links TRBV29-1 to TRBJ2-7; 7 positions agree with TRBD1. After removal of 0 bases from V and 0 bases from J, the junction contained 5 bases not matched to a gene. Per germline, CDR1 SQVTM and CDR2 ANQGSEA. CDR3 length: 15 residues. This CDR3 is CSVEDPDRTSYEQYF. The CDR3 bases are TGCAGCGTTGAAGATCCGGACAGGACCTCCTACGAGCAGTACTTC.

The rearrangement uses TRBV5-5 and TRBJ2-7, with a weak D call TRBD2 (6 bases). Trimming stripped 4 bases from V and 5 bases from J, with 10 bases between. The germline gives CDR1 SGHKS, CDR2 YYEKEE (reference sequence). CDR3 length equals 12 residues. The CDR3 here is CASSHWEDEQYF. DNA of the CDR3: TGTGCCAGCAGCCACTGGGAGGACGAGCAGTACTTC.

The V call is TRBV7-8, the J call TRBJ2-7, with D uncertain. This CDR3 has 14 residues. Germline-derived CDR1 and CDR2 are SGHVS and FQNEAQ. Trimming stripped 5 bases from V and 4 bases from J, with 15 bases between. CDR3 nucleotides: TGTGCCAGCAGCCCCGACCGGAGTCGGTACGAGCAGTACTTC. Its protein is CASSPDRSRYEQYF.

The rearrangement uses TRBV20-1 and TRBJ2-1, with 7 bases fitting TRBD2. The CDR3 has 17 amino acids. CDR1 and CDR2 (germline): DFQATT, SNEGSKA (reference sequence). J lost 1 base, V lost 6 bases, and 15 bases had no gene match. CDR3 coding DNA: TGCAGTGCCCCCGGTATTGGGGGGGTATTGTCCTACAATGAGCAGTTCTTC. Translating gives CSAPGIGGVLSYNEQFF.

The chain links TRBV7-9 to TRBJ2-1, with TRBD1 matching over 10 bases. The CDR3 loop spans 14 amino acids. Germline values: CDR1 SEHNR, CDR2 FQNEAQ (reference sequence). Trimming cost V 3 bases and J 9 bases; bases outside gene matches: 5. CDR3 in amino acids: CASSLRQGAGEQFF. CDR3 DNA sequence: TGTGCCAGCAGCTTGCGACAGGGGGCTGGTGAGCAGTTCTTC.

The rearrangement links TRBV12-3 or TRBV12-4 to TRBJ2-7; D is unclear. Trimming left V 6 bases short and J 5 bases short, with 20 bases between. This CDR3 has 15 amino acids. CDR3 sequence reads: CASSPPSLVVHEQYF. CDR3 bases: TGTGCCAGCAGCCCTCCGTCCCTGGTAGTCCACGAGCAGTACTTC.

The V gene is TRBV27, the J gene TRBJ2-1; D remains ambiguous. Between the trimmed V and J ends, which lost 2 bases and 1 base, there was a span of 9 bases. Germline V gene data show CDR1 as MNHEY and CDR2 as SMNVEV (reference sequence). The CDR3 contains 15 residues. CDR3 nucleotides: TGTGCCAGCAGTTTAGGCACACCGTCCTACAATGAGCAGTTCTTC. It yields the protein CASSLGTPSYNEQFF.

This clonotype was seen a few times. The chain employs TRBV6-4 and TRBJ2-2, with TRBD1 identical over 9 bases. The V gene's germline CDR1 is MRHNA and CDR2 SNTAGT. The V gene end was trimmed by 5 bases and the J gene end by 6 bases; junction bases not matched to a gene: 4. This CDR3 has 14 residues. The CDR3 region is CASSPGQGSGELFF. In DNA form, the CDR3 reads TGTGCCAGCAGTCCGGGACAGGGCTCCGGGGAGCTGTTTTTT.

The rearrangement links TRBV12-3 or TRBV12-4 to TRBJ2-1; D gene uncertain. This CDR3 spans 15 amino acids. The ends were cut back, 6 bases at V and 0 bases at J, with 12 bases in the middle. The CDR3 here is CASSPLTVSYNEQFF. The DNA of the CDR3 is TGTGCCAGCAGCCCCCTGACTGTCTCCTACAATGAGCAGTTCTTC.

This clonotype has only a few counts. V is TRBV29-1 and J is TRBJ2-1; D not resolved. This CDR3 region has 13 residues. Germline CDR1 reads SQVTM; CDR2 reads ANQGSEA. The V end was cut by 6 bases, the J end by 1 base, with 10 bases between. The DNA of the CDR3 is TGCAGCGTCCAGGTATGGTCCTACAATGAGCAGTTCTTC. The encoded protein is CSVQVWSYNEQFF.